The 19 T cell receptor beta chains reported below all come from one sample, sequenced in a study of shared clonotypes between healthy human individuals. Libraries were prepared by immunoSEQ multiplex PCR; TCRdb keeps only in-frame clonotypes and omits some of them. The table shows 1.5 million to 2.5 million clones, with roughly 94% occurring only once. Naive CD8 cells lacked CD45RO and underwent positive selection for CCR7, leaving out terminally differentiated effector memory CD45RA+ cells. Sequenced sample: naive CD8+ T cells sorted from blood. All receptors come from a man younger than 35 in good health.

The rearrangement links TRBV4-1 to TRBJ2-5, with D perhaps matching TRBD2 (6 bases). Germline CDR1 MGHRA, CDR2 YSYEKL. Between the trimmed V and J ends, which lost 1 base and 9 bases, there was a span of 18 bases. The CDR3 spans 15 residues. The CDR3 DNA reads TGCGCCAGCAGCCAAGGCGGAGGGGTCGGAGGGGCCCAGTACTTC. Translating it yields CASSQGGGVGGAQYF.

CDR3 loop: CASSITAYNQPQHF. The CDR3 DNA reads as TGTGCCAGTAGTATTACAGCCTACAATCAGCCCCAGCATTTT. This chain links TRBV19 with TRBJ1-5, with D unclear. This CDR3 has 14 residues. The germline V gene has CDR1 LNHDA and CDR2 SQIVND (reference sequence). V was shortened by 3 bases and J by 3 bases, with 9 bases between the two germline ends.

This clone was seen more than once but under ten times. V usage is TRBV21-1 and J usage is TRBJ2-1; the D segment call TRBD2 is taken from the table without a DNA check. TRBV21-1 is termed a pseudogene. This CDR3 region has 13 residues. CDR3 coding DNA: TGTGCCAGAGGGACTAGCGGTTACAATGAGCAGTTCTTC. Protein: CARGTSGYNEQFF.

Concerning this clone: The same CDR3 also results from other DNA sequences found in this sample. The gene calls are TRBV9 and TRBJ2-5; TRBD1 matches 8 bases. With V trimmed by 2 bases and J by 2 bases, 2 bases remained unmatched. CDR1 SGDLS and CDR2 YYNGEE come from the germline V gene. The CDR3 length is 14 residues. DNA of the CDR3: TGTGCCAGCAGCGTCGGGACAGGTCAAGAGACCCAGTACTTC. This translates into CASSVGTGQETQYF.

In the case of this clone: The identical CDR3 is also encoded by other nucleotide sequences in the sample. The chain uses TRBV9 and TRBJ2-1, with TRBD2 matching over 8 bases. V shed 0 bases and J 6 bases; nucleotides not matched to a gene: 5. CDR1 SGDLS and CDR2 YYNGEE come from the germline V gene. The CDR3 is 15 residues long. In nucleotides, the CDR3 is TGTGCCAGCAGCGTAGGCAGCGGGAGTAGCAATGAGCAGTTCTTC. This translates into CASSVGSGSSNEQFF.

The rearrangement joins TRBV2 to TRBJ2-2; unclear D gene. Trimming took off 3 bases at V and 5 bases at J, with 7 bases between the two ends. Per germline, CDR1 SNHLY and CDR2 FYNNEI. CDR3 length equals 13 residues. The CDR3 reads CASSDGQTGELFF. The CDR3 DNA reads TGTGCCAGCAGTGATGGTCAGACCGGGGAGCTGTTTTTT.

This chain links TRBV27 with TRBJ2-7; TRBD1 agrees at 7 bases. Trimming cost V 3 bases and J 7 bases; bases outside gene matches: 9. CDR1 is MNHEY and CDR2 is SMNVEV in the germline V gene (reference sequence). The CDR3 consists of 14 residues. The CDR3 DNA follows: TGTGCCAGCAGTTTCCGGGGACAGCTTGAGGAGCAGTACTTC. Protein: CASSFRGQLEEQYF.

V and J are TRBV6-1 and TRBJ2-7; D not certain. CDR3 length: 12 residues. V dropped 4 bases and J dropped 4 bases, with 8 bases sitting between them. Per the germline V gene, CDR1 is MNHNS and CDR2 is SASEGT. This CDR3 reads CASSGRWYEQYF. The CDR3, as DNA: TGTGCCAGCAGTGGGCGGTGGTACGAGCAGTACTTC.

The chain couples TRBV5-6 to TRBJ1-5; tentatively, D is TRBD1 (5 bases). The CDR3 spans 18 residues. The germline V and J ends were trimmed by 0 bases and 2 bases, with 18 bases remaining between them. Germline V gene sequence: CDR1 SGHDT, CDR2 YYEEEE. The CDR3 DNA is TGTGCCAGCAGCTTGGGGGGGTTCAGCCTGGATGGCAATCAGCCCCAGCATTTT. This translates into CASSLGGFSLDGNQPQHF.

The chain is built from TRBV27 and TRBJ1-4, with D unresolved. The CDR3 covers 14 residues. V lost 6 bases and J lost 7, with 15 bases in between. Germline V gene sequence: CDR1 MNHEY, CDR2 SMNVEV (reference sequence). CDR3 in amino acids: CASSTEGESEKLFF. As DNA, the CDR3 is TGTGCCAGCAGCACAGAGGGAGAATCTGAAAAACTGTTTTTT.

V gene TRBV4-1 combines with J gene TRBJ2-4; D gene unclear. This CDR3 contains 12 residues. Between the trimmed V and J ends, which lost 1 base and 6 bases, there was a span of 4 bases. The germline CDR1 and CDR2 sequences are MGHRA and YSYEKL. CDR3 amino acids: CASSQGPNIQYF. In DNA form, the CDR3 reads TGCGCCAGCAGCCAAGGGCCAAACATTCAGTACTTC.

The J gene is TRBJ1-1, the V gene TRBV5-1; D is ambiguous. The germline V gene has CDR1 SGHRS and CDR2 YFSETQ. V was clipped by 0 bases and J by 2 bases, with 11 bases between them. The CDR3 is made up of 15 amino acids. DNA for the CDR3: TGCGCCAGCAGCTTGGATTCGGCATCTAACACTGAAGCTTTCTTT. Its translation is CASSLDSASNTEAFF.

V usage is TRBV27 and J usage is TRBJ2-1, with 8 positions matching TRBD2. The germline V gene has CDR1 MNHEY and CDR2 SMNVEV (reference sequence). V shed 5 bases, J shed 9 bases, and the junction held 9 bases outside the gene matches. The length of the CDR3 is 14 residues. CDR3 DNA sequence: TGTGCCAGCAGTCTCGGACTAGCAGGGAGTGAGCAGTTCTTC. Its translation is CASSLGLAGSEQFF.

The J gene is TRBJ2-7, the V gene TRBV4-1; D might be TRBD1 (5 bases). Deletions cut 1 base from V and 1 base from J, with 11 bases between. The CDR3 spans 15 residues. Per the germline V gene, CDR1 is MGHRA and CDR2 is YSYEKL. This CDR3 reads CASSQALGQSYEQYF. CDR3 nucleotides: TGCGCCAGCAGCCAAGCCCTGGGGCAGTCCTACGAGCAGTACTTC.

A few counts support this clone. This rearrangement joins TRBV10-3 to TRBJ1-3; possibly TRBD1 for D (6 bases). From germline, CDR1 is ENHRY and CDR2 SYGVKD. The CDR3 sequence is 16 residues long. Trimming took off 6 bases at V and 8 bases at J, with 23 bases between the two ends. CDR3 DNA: TGTGCCATCAGGACCCCCCGACAGGCTTTAGTAGACACCATATATTTT. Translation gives CAIRTPRQALVDTIYF.

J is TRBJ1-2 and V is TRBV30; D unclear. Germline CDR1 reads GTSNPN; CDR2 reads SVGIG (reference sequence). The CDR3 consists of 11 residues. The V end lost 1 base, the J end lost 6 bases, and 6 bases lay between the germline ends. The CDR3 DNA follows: TGTGCCTGGAGTGGCGTTCATGGCTACACCTTC. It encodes CAWSGVHGYTF.

The chain's CDR3 is CASSPSAGELLEETQYF. The CDR3 DNA is TGTGCCAGCAGCCCCTCGGCAGGGGAGCTCCTGGAAGAGACCCAGTACTTC. This chain connects TRBV5-6 to TRBJ2-5; a weak D match, TRBD1 (6 bases). This CDR3 has 17 amino acids. Germline V gives CDR1 SGHDT, CDR2 YYEEEE. V was pared by 4 bases and J by 3 bases, with 22 bases between.

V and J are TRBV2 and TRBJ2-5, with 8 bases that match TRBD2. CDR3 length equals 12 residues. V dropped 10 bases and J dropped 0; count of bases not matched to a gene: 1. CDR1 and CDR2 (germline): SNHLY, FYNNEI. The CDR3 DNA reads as TGTGCCACGGGGGGGAACCAAGAGACCCAGTACTTC. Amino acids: CATGGNQETQYF.

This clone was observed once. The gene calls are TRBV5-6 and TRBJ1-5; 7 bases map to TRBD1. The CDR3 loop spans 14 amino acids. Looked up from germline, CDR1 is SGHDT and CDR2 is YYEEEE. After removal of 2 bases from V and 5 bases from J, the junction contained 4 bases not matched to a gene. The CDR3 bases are TGTGCCAGCAGCTTTGGACAGGTGGATCAGCCCCAGCATTTT. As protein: CASSFGQVDQPQHF.